Presented here are 30 T cell receptor beta chains from one specimen sequenced in a study of T-cell reconstitution after alpha-beta-depleted transplantation in children (dated by TCRdb to the mid-2010s). Library construction relied on PCR. Sequencer: Illumina HiSeq 2500. TCR library preparation used molecular barcoding, with unique molecular identifiers applied to normalize quantification of the TCRbeta repertoire. TCRdb handled the public reads itself, with Q25 trimming in fastp and clone calling in MiXCR, and kept productive beta chains. Identical CDR3 protein sequences are pooled into one entry, listed with their most common genes and DNA. Recorded for this sample are a few hundred thousand distinct CDR3 sequences; 10% to 15% of them occurred a single time. The leading ten clones occupy 2.2% of the sample. The sample's treatment or condition, from its label and the paper: allogeneic hematopoietic cell transplantation with graft depleted of TCRalphabeta T cells and CD19 B cells.

The sample in question was PBMCs, mostly from graft donor cells, obtained 360 days after TCRalphabeta/CD19-depleted stem cell transplant. The receptors stem from a male patient under 18 who had a stem cell transplant for acute myeloid leukemia, so the T cells may come from the graft donor.

This clonotype was counted ten times or more. The chain uses TRBV20-1 and TRBJ2-7; the D gene is possibly TRBD2 (6 bases). V gave up 0 bases and J gave up 3 bases, with 12 bases separating them. Germline CDR1 is DFQATT and CDR2 is SNEGSKA (reference sequence). The CDR3 is 14 amino acids. The CDR3 loop reads CSARDPSGFYEQYF. The CDR3 DNA reads as TGCAGTGCTAGAGACCCCAGCGGGTTCTACGAGCAGTACTTC.

The rearrangement uses TRBV7-9 and TRBJ1-3; unclear D gene. Germline V gives CDR1 SEHNR, CDR2 FQNEAQ (reference sequence). V gave up 3 bases and J gave up 0 bases, with 12 bases separating them. There are 16 residues in the CDR3. The CDR3 protein is CASSFRSWTSGNTIYF. CDR3 bases: TGTGCCAGCAGCTTCCGGAGTTGGACCTCTGGAAACACCATATATTTT. Combining the CDR3 with reference TRBV7-9 and TRBJ1-3 gives the whole variable domain DTGVSQNPRHKITKRGQNVTFRCDPISEHNRLYWYRQTLGQGPEFLTYFQNEAQLEKSRLLSDRFSAERPKGSFSTLEIQRTEQGDSAMYLCASSFRSWTSGNTIYFGEGSWLTVV.

This clonotype was seen a few times. The V gene is TRBV20-1, the J gene TRBJ2-2, with 10 bases that match TRBD2. This CDR3 contains 17 residues. V lost 2 bases, J lost 2 bases, and 8 bases stayed unmatched. Germline loops: CDR1 DFQATT, CDR2 SNEGSKA (reference sequence). The CDR3 protein is CSARRTSGSLNTGELFF. CDR3 nucleotides: TGCAGTGCTAGACGGACTAGCGGATCCCTAAACACCGGGGAGCTGTTTTTT.

This clonotype was observed many times. V and J are TRBV29-1 and TRBJ2-7, with TRBD2 matching 10 bases. This CDR3 has 17 amino acids. Looked up from germline, CDR1 is SQVTM and CDR2 is ANQGSEA. V shed 4 bases, J shed 6 bases, and the junction held 18 bases outside the gene matches. The DNA for the CDR3 is TGCAGCGTTGGGGGAAGGGCCGCCGGACTAGCGGCCAGCGAGCAGTACTTC. Translation gives CSVGGRAAGLAASEQYF.

This clonotype appeared a few times. The J gene is TRBJ2-4, the V gene TRBV7-9; D is perhaps TRBD1 (5 bases). This CDR3 has 14 amino acids. The ends were cut back, 4 bases at V and 7 bases at J, with 14 bases in the middle. In germline, CDR1 is SEHNR, CDR2 FQNEAQ (reference sequence). CDR3 DNA sequence: TGTGCCAGCAGCTCCGGACAAGACTTTAACATTCAGTACTTC. Its translation is CASSSGQDFNIQYF.

This clonotype has a count of ten or more. The chain has TRBV28 and TRBJ2-7, with D unclear. Trimming stripped 6 bases from V and 3 bases from J, with 9 bases between. The CDR3 spans 12 residues. Germline V CDR1 and CDR2: MDHEN, SYDVKM. Here the CDR3 DNA reads TGTGCCAGCAGCTTCCTTCTCTACGAGCAGTACTTC. Amino acid sequence: CASSFLLYEQYF.

This clonotype appeared a few times. The chain employs TRBV29-1 and TRBJ2-5; D perhaps matches TRBD1 (6 bases). V was clipped by 6 bases and J by 4 bases, with 15 bases between them. Germline lookup yields CDR1 SQVTM and CDR2 ANQGSEA. This CDR3 spans 13 amino acids. CDR3 in DNA: TGCAGCGTAAACAGGGTGGTAGGAGAGACCCAGTACTTC. Protein sequence: CSVNRVVGETQYF.

The chain couples TRBV7-9 to TRBJ2-7; D is ambiguous. The CDR3 covers 15 residues. V dropped 1 base and J dropped 2 bases, with 12 bases sitting between them. CDR1 and CDR2 (germline): SEHNR, FQNEAQ (reference sequence). The CDR3 loop reads CASSLEELPTYEQYF. The CDR3 bases are TGTGCCAGCAGCTTAGAGGAGTTACCTACCTACGAGCAGTACTTC.

The chain employs TRBV29-1 and TRBJ1-4; 7 nucleotides align to TRBD1. CDR3 length equals 15 residues. Germline CDR1 reads SQVTM; CDR2 reads ANQGSEA. The J segment lost 0 bases and the V segment lost 5 bases, leaving 6 bases of the junction unmatched. The CDR3 nucleotides read TGCAGCGTTCGACAGGGCTATGCAACTAATGAAAAACTGTTTTTT. This codes for CSVRQGYATNEKLFF.

This clonotype was observed at least ten times. V is TRBV18 and J is TRBJ2-5; tentatively, D is TRBD1 (5 bases). Germline loops: CDR1 KGHSH, CDR2 LQKENI. The CDR3 covers 15 residues. V dropped 4 bases and J dropped 1 base, with 13 bases sitting between them. DNA for the CDR3: TGTGCCAGCTCACTGTCACAGGCCTTCCAAGAGACCCAGTACTTC. Residues: CASSLSQAFQETQYF.

This clonotype was picked up a small number of times. This chain joins TRBV15 and TRBJ2-7; 12 nucleotides match TRBD1. The V and J ends lost 0 bases and 3 bases, in that order; junction bases with no gene match: 3. CDR1 is LNHNV, CDR2 YYDKDF, per germline (reference sequence). This CDR3 has 16 residues. CDR3: CATSRDGTGGRYEQYF. The CDR3 bases are TGTGCCACCAGCAGAGATGGGACAGGGGGCCGCTACGAGCAGTACTTC.

Ten or more counts support this clonotype. V is TRBV28 and J is TRBJ1-4; D is possibly TRBD1 (6 bases). Looked up from germline, CDR1 is MDHEN and CDR2 is SYDVKM. The CDR3 is 14 amino acids. Trimming cost V 8 bases and J 6 bases, with 16 bases left between them. CDR3 sequence reads: CASGFRGVDEKLFF. The DNA of the CDR3 is TGTGCCAGCGGATTCAGGGGCGTGGATGAAAAACTGTTTTTT.

The V gene is TRBV6-5, the J gene TRBJ2-4; D gene uncertain. The CDR3 extends over 17 amino acids. Trimming cost V 2 bases and J 1 base, with 15 bases left between them. The V gene's germline CDR1 is MNHEY and CDR2 SVGAGI. CDR3 protein: CASSYTAALGAKNIQYF. CDR3 in DNA: TGTGCCAGCAGTTACACCGCGGCCCTCGGGGCCAAAAACATTCAGTACTTC.

The CDR3 DNA follows: TGTGCCAGTAGTATGGTCAGAAGAGATCAGCCCCAGCATTTT. Translated, it gives CASSMVRRDQPQHF. The J gene is TRBJ1-5, the V gene TRBV19; D remains unclear. V shed 3 bases and J shed 5 bases, with 11 bases lying between them. The CDR3 sequence is 14 residues long. Germline V gene sequence: CDR1 LNHDA, CDR2 SQIVND (reference sequence). The full variable domain, in which reference TRBV19 and TRBJ1-5 provide the parts outside the CDR3, is DGGITQSPKYLFRKEGQNVTLSCEQNLNHDAMYWYRQDPGQGLRLIYYSQIVNDFQKGDIAEGYSVSREKKESFPLTVTSAQKNPTAFYLCASSMVRRDQPQHFGDGTRLSIL.

The count of this clonotype is one. One end of the junction does not line up with germline, which may come from a read error. J is TRBJ1-3 and V is TRBV5-1; no reliable D call. The CDR3 is 16 amino acids. CDR1 and CDR2 (germline): SGHRS, YFSETQ. The CDR3 sequence is CASSPRTVRSGHTIYF. CDR3 bases: TGCGCCAGCAGCCCGAGGACGGTTCGCTCTGGACACACCATATATTTT.

This clonotype was seen ten or more times. The V and J genes are TRBV5-5 and TRBJ1-5; no clear D. The germline gives CDR1 SGHKS, CDR2 YYEKEE (reference sequence). There are 14 residues in the CDR3. Trimming left V 4 bases short and J 7 bases short, with 15 bases between. For the CDR3, the DNA is TGTGCCAGCAGCCCAACGCCGGAAGGACAGCCCCAGCATTTT. Protein sequence: CASSPTPEGQPQHF.

The gene calls are TRBV13 and TRBJ2-7; perhaps TRBD2 as D (6 bases). Germline CDR1 PRHDT, CDR2 FYEKMQ (reference sequence). This CDR3 has 14 residues. Trimming stripped 1 base from V and 5 bases from J, with 12 bases between. The CDR3 here is CASSLAGEKDEQYF. The CDR3 DNA follows: TGTGCCAGCAGCTTAGCGGGAGAAAAGGACGAGCAGTACTTC.

J is TRBJ1-1 and V is TRBV12-5; D gene uncertain. This CDR3 comprises 14 residues. The V end lost 5 bases, the J end lost 1 base, and 11 bases lay between the germline ends. Germline V gives CDR1 LGHNT, CDR2 FRNRAP. The CDR3 protein is CASGPGVGNTEAFF. CDR3 DNA: TGTGCTAGTGGTCCCGGAGTTGGGAACACTGAAGCTTTCTTT.

This clonotype was picked up many times. The chain carries TRBV29-1 and TRBJ2-7; D is possibly TRBD1 (6 bases). Germline V gene lookup returns CDR1 SQVTM and CDR2 ANQGSEA. Deletions cut 7 bases from V and 3 bases from J, with 10 bases between. This CDR3 region has 11 residues. As DNA, the CDR3 is TGCAGCGCACAGGGTCACTACGAGCAGTACTTC. It translates to CSAQGHYEQYF.

This clonotype was found a few times. This chain links TRBV5-6 with TRBJ2-1; 13 bases agree with TRBD2. The V gene end was trimmed by 0 bases and the J gene end by 8 bases; junction bases not matched to a gene: 5. In germline, CDR1 is SGHDT, CDR2 YYEEEE. The CDR3 runs to 16 residues. CDR3 amino acids: CASSLGTSGRAYEQFF. CDR3 nucleotides: TGTGCCAGCAGCTTGGGGACTAGCGGGAGAGCCTATGAGCAGTTCTTC.

The chain links TRBV20-1 to TRBJ2-2; 15 positions agree with TRBD2. This CDR3 contains 14 residues. Germline V lookup: CDR1 DFQATT, CDR2 SNEGSKA (reference sequence). V shed 5 bases, J shed 9 bases, and the junction held 4 bases outside the gene matches. CDR3 bases: TGCAGTGCTGGGGGACTAGCGGGAGGCCGGGAGCTGTTTTTT. Its protein is CSAGGLAGGRELFF.

This chain connects TRBV11-2 to TRBJ2-5; D is possibly TRBD1 (6 bases). Germline V lookup: CDR1 SGHAT, CDR2 FQNNGV. V lost 0 bases, J lost 4 bases, and 18 bases lay in between. This CDR3 has 17 residues. CDR3 coding DNA: TGTGCCAGCAGCTTAGACGGGCCTATCTTAGGGGGAGAGACCCAGTACTTC. The encoded protein is CASSLDGPILGGETQYF.

This clonotype came up a few times. The CDR3 nucleotides read TGTGCCATCAGTGTTACGGGGCCCGTTACCTCCTACGAGCAGTACTTC. Translated, it gives CAISVTGPVTSYEQYF. The V call is TRBV10-3, the J call TRBJ2-7; D possibly matches TRBD1 or TRBD2 (5 bases each). Trimming took off 4 bases at V and 0 bases at J, with 16 bases between the two ends. The CDR3 runs to 16 residues. Germline CDR1 and CDR2: ENHRY and SYGVKD.

This clonotype was counted only a few times. This chain uses TRBV7-2 with TRBJ2-5; 10 bases are shared with TRBD1. CDR3 length: 15 residues. The germline gives CDR1 SGHTA, CDR2 FQGNSA. Germline trimming cut 1 base from V and 5 bases from J; bases unmatched to any gene: 4. The CDR3 region has the DNA TGTGCCAGCAGCTTAGATAGGGGACAGGGGGAGACCCAGTACTTC. Its translation: CASSLDRGQGETQYF.

CDR3 sequence: CASSQILASGFSYEQYF. The CDR3, as DNA: TGCGCCAGCAGCCAAATCTTAGCTAGCGGGTTCTCCTACGAGCAGTACTTC. The chain couples TRBV4-3 to TRBJ2-7; 8 positions agree with TRBD2. CDR3 size: 17 residues. The ends lost 2 bases at V and 0 bases at J; junction bases unmatched: 9. Germline lookup yields CDR1 LGHNA and CDR2 YSLEER.

This clonotype was detected once. The chain couples TRBV4-3 to TRBJ2-7; D is tentatively TRBD1 or TRBD2 (6 bases each). The CDR3 has 18 residues. Germline CDR1 LGHNA, CDR2 YSLEER. V lost 0 bases to trimming and J lost 6 bases, with 24 bases between them. CDR3 sequence: CASSQDIKGAGIGGEQYF. CDR3 in DNA: TGCGCCAGCAGCCAAGATATTAAGGGAGCGGGTATAGGGGGCGAGCAGTACTTC.

This clonotype was seen many times. This chain uses TRBV7-9 with TRBJ1-5; D may be TRBD1 (5 bases). V was shortened by 4 bases and J by 5 bases, with 9 bases between the two germline ends. Germline assignment: CDR1 SEHNR and CDR2 FQNEAQ (reference sequence). The CDR3 is 13 amino acids. Here the CDR3 DNA reads TGTGCCAGCAGCTGGGGGGGAGATCAGCCCCAGCATTTT. Protein sequence: CASSWGGDQPQHF. Together with reference TRBV7-9 and TRBJ1-5, the CDR3 gives the full variable domain: DTGVSQNPRHKITKRGQNVTFRCDPISEHNRLYWYRQTLGQGPEFLTYFQNEAQLEKSRLLSDRFSAERPKGSFSTLEIQRTEQGDSAMYLCASSWGGDQPQHFGDGTRLSIL.

The chain has TRBV4-2 and TRBJ2-7; TRBD2 matches 8 bases. CDR1 and CDR2 from the germline V gene are LGHNA and YNFKEQ. The junction had 10 bases not matched to a gene; V was cut back by 4 bases and J by 2 bases. The CDR3 loop spans 16 amino acids. The CDR3 sequence is CASSPGWLAGTYEQYF. The DNA for the CDR3 is TGTGCCAGCAGCCCAGGGTGGCTAGCGGGTACCTACGAGCAGTACTTC.

This clonotype was seen a few times. V and J are TRBV18 and TRBJ2-1, with unresolved D. CDR3 size: 17 residues. The V gene's germline CDR1 is KGHSH and CDR2 LQKENI. The V end was cut by 3 bases, the J end by 5 bases, with 20 bases between. This chain's CDR3 is CASSPSLVVAGHNEQFF. The CDR3 DNA reads as TGTGCCAGCTCACCGTCACTTGTTGTTGCTGGACACAATGAGCAGTTCTTC. The variable domain in full, completed from reference TRBV18 and TRBJ2-1, reads NAGVMQNPRHLVRRRGQEARLRCSPMKGHSHVYWYRQLPEEGLKFMVYLQKENIIDESGMPKERFSAEFPKEGPSILRIQQVVRGDSAAYFCASSPSLVVAGHNEQFFGPGTRLTVL.

This clonotype has ten or more counts. This chain connects TRBV10-3 to TRBJ2-1; D may be TRBD1 (5 bases). Germline V lookup: CDR1 ENHRY, CDR2 SYGVKD. V lost 0 bases and J lost 6, with 15 bases in between. The CDR3 consists of 16 residues. The CDR3 loop reads CAISESIPRQSNEQFF. In DNA, the CDR3 is TGTGCCATCAGTGAGTCCATTCCGAGACAGTCCAATGAGCAGTTCTTC.